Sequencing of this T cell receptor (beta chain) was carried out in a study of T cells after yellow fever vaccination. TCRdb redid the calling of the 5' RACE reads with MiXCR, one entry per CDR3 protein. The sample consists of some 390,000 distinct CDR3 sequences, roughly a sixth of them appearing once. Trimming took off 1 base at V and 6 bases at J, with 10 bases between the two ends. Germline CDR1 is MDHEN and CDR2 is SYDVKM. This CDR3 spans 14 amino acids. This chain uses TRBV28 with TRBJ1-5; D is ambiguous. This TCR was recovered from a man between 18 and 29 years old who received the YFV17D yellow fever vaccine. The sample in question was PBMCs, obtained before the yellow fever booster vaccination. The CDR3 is CASSLFAESQPQHF. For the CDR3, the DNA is TGTGCCAGCAGTTTATTTGCTGAATCTCAGCCCCAGCATTTT.